This TCR beta chain was recorded in a study of T cell responses to AZD1222 COVID-19 vaccine. The study's findings and limits: The study found vaccine-associated CD4 TCRs spanning spike, dominant at 160-218 and 743-854. In a largely white British group with more females than males, clonal diversity was possibly underestimated. Sampling that yielded the repertoires occurred only after the peak T cell response.

Notes on this clone: What it binds is not known.

The method was immunoSEQ multiplex PCR; TCRdb's version includes in-frame clones alone and lacks a portion of them. The sample records 40,000 to 50,000 clones, 70% to 90% being singletons. The germline CDR1 and CDR2 sequences are MNHEY and SVGAGI. The CDR3 sequence is 15 residues long. V shed 11 bases and J shed 0 bases, with 17 bases lying between them. Pooled samples include second doses given at about 4 or 12 weeks. This TCR was recovered from an adult who received the AZD1222 COVID-19 vaccine. Material: peripheral blood, obtained 28 days after the second AZD1222 dose. The V and J genes are TRBV6-5 and TRBJ1-5, with D unclear. The CDR3, as DNA: TGTGCCGGAACCCAGTCCCACCTTAGCAATCAGCCCCAGCATTTT. The encoded protein is CAGTQSHLSNQPQHF.